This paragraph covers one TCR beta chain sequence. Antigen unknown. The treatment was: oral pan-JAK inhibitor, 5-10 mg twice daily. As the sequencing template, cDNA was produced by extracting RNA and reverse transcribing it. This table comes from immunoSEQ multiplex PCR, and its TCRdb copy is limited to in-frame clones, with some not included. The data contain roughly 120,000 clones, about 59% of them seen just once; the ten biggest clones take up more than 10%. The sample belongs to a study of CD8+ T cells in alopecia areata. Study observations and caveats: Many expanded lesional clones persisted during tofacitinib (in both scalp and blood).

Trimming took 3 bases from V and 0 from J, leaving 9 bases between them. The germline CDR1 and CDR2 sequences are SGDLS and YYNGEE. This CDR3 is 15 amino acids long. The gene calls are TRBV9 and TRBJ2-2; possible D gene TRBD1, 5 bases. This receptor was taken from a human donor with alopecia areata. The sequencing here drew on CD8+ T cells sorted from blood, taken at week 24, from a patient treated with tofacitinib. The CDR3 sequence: CASSDGHSNTGELFF. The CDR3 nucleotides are TGTGCCAGCAGCGACGGACACTCGAACACCGGGGAGCTGTTTTTT.